One sample yielded the 16 T cell receptor beta chains listed below, sequenced in a study of OX40 agonist ivuxolimab in advanced cancers. Assay used: immunoSEQ multiplex PCR; TCRdb lists only in-frame clones, some missing. The repertoire includes about 62,000 clones, roughly 90% of them detected once, and about 0.58% sits in the top ten. The sequences come from CD4+ or CD8+ T cells sorted from blood, collected in a trial of the OX40 agonist ivuxolimab. Every receptor here comes from an adult with an advanced solid tumor such as melanoma, head and neck, liver or kidney cancer.

The chain is built from TRBV21-1 and TRBJ2-2; the listed D gene, TRBD2, was not tested against the DNA. TRBV21-1 corresponds to a pseudogene. CDR3 length equals 18 residues. The CDR3 region is CASIFPRAGKFATGELFF. CDR3 nucleotides: TGTGCCAGCATCTTCCCCCGAGCGGGGAAATTCGCCACCGGGGAGCTGTTTTTT.

The chain combines TRBV5-1 with TRBJ2-5, with 8 bases that match TRBD2. Germline V CDR1 and CDR2: SGHRS, YFSETQ. V dropped 0 bases and J dropped 4; count of bases not matched to a gene: 5. The CDR3 runs 15 residues. CDR3 in amino acids: CASSLAVTSAETQYF. The CDR3 nucleotides read TGCGCCAGCAGCTTGGCCGTGACTAGCGCAGAGACCCAGTACTTC.

CDR3 DNA sequence: TGCGCCAGCAGCCAATATGAAATCACAGATACGCAGTATTTT. Translating gives CASSQYEITDTQYF. The rearrangement uses TRBV4-1 and TRBJ2-3; D is undetermined. CDR3 size: 14 residues. Germline assignment: CDR1 MGHRA and CDR2 YSYEKL. V shed 2 bases and J shed 2 bases, with 8 bases lying between them.

The chain employs TRBV18 and TRBJ1-4, with 9 bases matching TRBD1. The CDR3 runs 16 residues. The trim removed 4 bases at V and 7 bases at J, leaving 10 bases unmatched. Germline CDR1 reads KGHSH; CDR2 reads LQKENI. This CDR3 reads CASSLTTGGQGEKLFF. The CDR3 DNA is TGTGCCAGCTCACTAACCACAGGGGGCCAGGGTGAAAAACTGTTTTTT.

The V gene is TRBV14, the J gene TRBJ2-1; TRBD2 aligns across 7 bases. After removal of 1 base from V and 12 bases from J, the junction contained 0 bases not matched to a gene. Germline assignment: CDR1 SGHDN and CDR2 FVKESK. The CDR3 consists of 11 residues. The CDR3 nucleotides are TGTGCCAGCAGCCAAGTAGCGGGGCAGTTCTTC. Translation gives CASSQVAGQFF.

This clone was seen just once. The chain has TRBV5-5 and TRBJ2-5; D unclear. Trimming shortened V by 4 bases and J by 1 base, and 17 bases separated the two germline ends. The CDR3 loop spans 16 amino acids. Germline V gene lookup returns CDR1 SGHKS and CDR2 YYEKEE (reference sequence). CDR3 DNA sequence: TGTGCCAGCAGCCCCAGTTCCGTCCCCCCCCAAGAGACCCAGTACTTC. Its protein product is CASSPSSVPPQETQYF. Based on the CDR3 plus reference TRBV5-5 and TRBJ2-5, the full variable domain is DAGVTQSPTHLIKTRGQQVTLRCSPISGHKSVSWYQQVLGQGPQFIFQYYEKEERGRGNFPDRFSARQFPNYSSELNVNALLLGDSALYLCASSPSSVPPQETQYFGPGTRLLVL.

V gene TRBV5-4 combines with J gene TRBJ2-1, with TRBD1 matching over 9 bases. CDR1 SGHNT and CDR2 YYREEE come from the germline V gene (reference sequence). With 5 bases clipped from V and 7 bases from J, the junction kept 7 bases outside the gene matches. The CDR3 is 14 amino acids. The CDR3, as DNA: TGTGCCAGCAGTTCCGGGACAGGGAGAAATGAGCAGTTCTTC. The encoded protein is CASSSGTGRNEQFF.

The V and J genes are TRBV6-1 and TRBJ1-5, with D possibly being TRBD1 (6 bases). CDR3 size: 14 residues. Trimming removed 6 bases from V and 0 bases from J, with 9 bases in between. Germline V gene sequence: CDR1 MNHNS, CDR2 SASEGT. This CDR3 reads CASRPDSSNQPQHF. The CDR3 DNA reads as TGTGCCAGCAGACCGGACAGTAGCAATCAGCCCCAGCATTTT.

The DNA for the CDR3 is TGCGCCAGCAGCACAGGACTAGAACTAGATACGCAGTATTTT. Residues: CASSTGLELDTQYF. This sequence joins TRBV5-1 and TRBJ2-3; 7 bases fit TRBD2. This CDR3 is 14 amino acids long. Losses at the gene ends were 4 bases for V and 5 bases for J; bases not matched to a gene: 7. Germline V gives CDR1 SGHRS, CDR2 YFSETQ. The full variable domain, in which reference TRBV5-1 and TRBJ2-3 provide the parts outside the CDR3, is KAGVTQTPRYLIKTRGQQVTLSCSPISGHRSVSWYQQTPGQGLQFLFEYFSETQRNKGNFPGRFSGRQFSNSRSEMNVSTLELGDSALYLCASSTGLELDTQYFGPGTRLTVL.

Here the CDR3 reads CASSASSGTGDGYTF. The CDR3 nucleotides are TGTGCCAGCAGCGCCAGTTCCGGGACAGGGGATGGCTACACCTTC. This chain connects TRBV11-2 to TRBJ1-2, with 10 bases identical to TRBD1. The CDR3 spans 15 residues. CDR1 and CDR2 from the germline V gene are SGHAT and FQNNGV. The V and J ends lost 5 bases and 6 bases, in that order; junction bases with no gene match: 9. The full variable domain, its missing parts supplied by reference TRBV11-2 and TRBJ1-2, is EAGVAQSPRYKIIEKRQSVAFWCNPISGHATLYWYQQILGQGPKLLIQFQNNGVVDDSQLPKDRFSAERLKGVDSTLKIQPAKLEDSAVYLCASSASSGTGDGYTFGSGTRLTVV.

The rearrangement joins TRBV9 to TRBJ1-2; D is possibly TRBD1 (6 bases). V was pared by 4 bases and J by 4 bases, with 26 bases between. The CDR3 loop spans 18 amino acids. CDR1 SGDLS and CDR2 YYNGEE come from the germline V gene. Written as DNA, the CDR3 is TGTGCCAGCAGCTCTCAAAACATTGTTGCTGAGGGGGTCTATGGCTACACCTTC. Protein: CASSSQNIVAEGVYGYTF.

The J gene is TRBJ1-3, the V gene TRBV30; D remains ambiguous. V was cut by 1 base and J by 1 base, with 11 bases left in between. This CDR3 is built from 15 residues. Germline V lookup: CDR1 GTSNPN, CDR2 SVGIG (reference sequence). Here the CDR3 DNA reads TGTGCCTGGAGTGACCCTCGAAGGTCTGGAAACACCATATATTTT. Its translation: CAWSDPRRSGNTIYF.

V gene TRBV19 combines with J gene TRBJ2-3; D is possibly TRBD2 (5 bases). Germline CDR1 is LNHDA and CDR2 is SQIVND (reference sequence). Trimming removed 6 bases from V and 4 bases from J, with 17 bases in between. This CDR3 region has 15 residues. The CDR3 DNA reads TGTGCCAGTAGCCGTTCCGGGGAATCGGCAGATACGCAGTATTTT. Residues: CASSRSGESADTQYF.

The chain carries TRBV30 and TRBJ2-7; D is undetermined. The J call is in doubt because the DNA end fits TRBJ2-5 better. CDR3 length: 13 amino acids. Germline loops: CDR1 GTSNPN, CDR2 SVGIG (reference sequence). CDR3 in amino acids: CAWSRQVQETQYF. CDR3 nucleotide sequence: TGTGCCTGGAGCAGGCAGGTACAAGAGACCCAGTACTTC.

V and J are TRBV10-3 and TRBJ2-7; maybe TRBD1 (6 bases). The germline V gene has CDR1 ENHRY and CDR2 SYGVKD. This CDR3 is 17 amino acids long. V lost 2 bases and J lost 5, with 22 bases in between. CDR3 loop: CAISEMDPAAGADEQYF. The CDR3 DNA reads as TGTGCCATCAGTGAGATGGACCCGGCCGCAGGGGCTGACGAGCAGTACTTC.

The chain combines TRBV19 with TRBJ1-1; perhaps TRBD1 as D (5 bases). The CDR3 runs 15 residues. V lost 5 bases and J 0 bases, leaving 13 bases between the germline ends. CDR1 and CDR2 (germline): LNHDA, SQIVND (reference sequence). DNA for the CDR3: TGTGCCAGTAGTCCCCGGGCAGGGCTGAACACTGAAGCTTTCTTT. Translating gives CASSPRAGLNTEAFF.